Detailed here is one T cell receptor beta chain. The antigen is undetermined. Germline CDR1 is SEHNR and CDR2 is FQNEAQ (reference sequence). The CDR3 is made up of 13 amino acids. Deletions cut 6 bases from V and 1 base from J, with 9 bases between. The source of the sample is a study of T cell repertoires in cytomegalovirus infection. Study-level findings and limits: Carriage of CMV together with the relevant HLA was identifiable through cumulative public TCR beta family frequency. The study found HLA-C-restricted CMV-specific TCR beta clonotypes dominating the ex vivo response.

TCRdb re-analysed the reads in MiXCR, keeping a single row per CDR3 protein. The sample shows under 800,000 distinct CDR3 sequences, 24% of them seen only once. The chain uses TRBV7-9 and TRBJ2-5, with D perhaps matching TRBD1 or TRBD2 (5 bases each). The source of this sequence is a human donor in good health (CMV status not recorded). Some clones in this sample may be carry-over from other donors' samples. Sample: CD8+ T cells from PBMCs. The CDR3 is CASRGTVQETQYF. CDR3 nucleotides: TGTGCCAGCAGGGGGACGGTCCAAGAGACCCAGTACTTC. Complete variable domain (other parts from reference TRBV7-9 and TRBJ2-5): DTGVSQNPRHKITKRGQNVTFRCDPISEHNRLYWYRQTLGQGPEFLTYFQNEAQLEKSRLLSDRFSAERPKGSFSTLEIQRTEQGDSAMYLCASRGTVQETQYFGPGTRLLVL.